Listed below are T cell receptor beta chains from one sample, sequenced in a study of T cell responses to AZD1222 COVID-19 vaccine. Some clones are missing from TCRdb's copy, which holds only in-frame ones; the method was immunoSEQ multiplex PCR. The repertoire consists of about 130,000 clones, with over 75% occurring once and the leading ten covering about 17%. The source material was peripheral blood, sampled on day 0 of MenACWY control vaccination. The source is an adult in good health. Both conserved end residues are part of each CDR3. The D gene is left open where the match is weak. Size is stated for part of the rows, as once, few or many counts, or as a class when the clone is expanded.

J gene,clone size,V gene,D gene,CDR3 protein,CDR3 DNA
TRBJ1-2,.,TRBV2,.,CASSEGWGNGYTF,TGTGCCAGCAGTGAAGGGTGGGGGAATGGCTACACCTTC
TRBJ2-7,.,TRBV12-3/TRBV12-4,.,CASRTGTSYEQYF,TGTGCCAGCAGGACCGGGACAAGCTACGAGCAGTACTTC
TRBJ2-2,.,TRBV15,.,CATSRGPDRGLFTGELFF,TGTGCCACCAGCAGAGGACCGGATCGGGGATTATTCACCGGGGAGCTGTTTTTT
TRBJ1-1,.,TRBV5-1,.,CASSWNNVGNTEAFF,TGCGCCAGCAGCTGGAACAATGTAGGGAACACTGAAGCTTTCTTT
TRBJ1-1,once,TRBV7-9,.,CASSLGGENTEAFF,TGTGCCAGCAGCTTAGGAGGGGAAAACACTGAAGCTTTCTTT
TRBJ2-1,.,TRBV5-1,TRBD1,CASREQGVSSYNEQFF,TGCGCCAGCAGGGAACAGGGGGTTAGCTCCTACAATGAGCAGTTCTTC
TRBJ2-3,.,TRBV24-1,TRBD2,CATRGGDSTDTQYF,TGTGCCACCCGCGGGGGGGATAGCACAGATACGCAGTATTTT
TRBJ2-3,.,TRBV11-3,.,CASKSHQGDTQYF,TGTGCCAGCAAGAGTCACCAAGGAGATACGCAGTATTTT
TRBJ2-1,.,TRBV30,.,CAWAPPRTFYNEQFF,TGTGCCTGGGCCCCTCCCCGGACCTTCTACAATGAGCAGTTCTTC
TRBJ1-5,.,TRBV9,.,CASSYNGNQPQHF,TGTGCCAGCAGCTATAACGGAAATCAGCCCCAGCATTTT
TRBJ1-4,once,TRBV2,TRBD1,CASRRSDRGIEKLFF,TGTGCCAGCAGGCGTTCGGACAGGGGTATTGAAAAACTGTTTTTT
TRBJ1-6,.,TRBV30,.,CAWSVSVAGDSPLHF,TGTGCCTGGAGTGTTAGTGTGGCAGGAGATTCACCCCTCCACTTT
TRBJ1-2,.,TRBV7-2,.,CASSLSTYYGYTF,TGTGCCAGCAGCTTAAGTACATACTATGGCTACACCTTC
TRBJ2-1,once,TRBV9,.,CASSESSYNEQFF,TGTGCCAGCAGCGAAAGCTCCTACAATGAGCAGTTCTTC
TRBJ1-2,.,TRBV7-9,.,CASTPSGLYGYTF,TGTGCCAGCACCCCATCAGGGCTCTATGGCTACACCTTC
TRBJ2-7,.,TRBV11-2,.,CASSPVVAAYEQYF,TGTGCCAGCAGCCCTGTGGTGGCTGCCTACGAGCAGTACTTC
TRBJ1-5,.,TRBV2,.,CASQILRGPNQPQHF,TGTGCCAGCCAAATTCTGAGAGGGCCCAATCAGCCCCAGCATTTT
TRBJ2-5,.,TRBV2,.,CASNGQGQETQYF,TGTGCCAGCAACGGTCAGGGACAAGAGACCCAGTACTTC
TRBJ2-1,.,TRBV11-2,.,CASSFYGRSSSNEQFF,TGTGCCAGCAGCTTTTACGGACGCAGCTCGTCCAATGAGCAGTTCTTC
TRBJ1-1,.,TRBV27,.,CASRYTGSTEAFF,TGTGCCAGCAGATATACAGGGAGCACTGAAGCTTTCTTT
TRBJ1-6,.,TRBV7-9,.,CASSLEGNMDSPLHF,TGTGCCAGCAGCTTAGAGGGGAATATGGATTCACCCCTCCACTTT
TRBJ2-5,.,TRBV13,.,CASSLDSSPETQYF,TGTGCCAGCAGCTTAGATAGTAGTCCGGAGACCCAGTACTTC
TRBJ1-1,once,TRBV6-5,.,CASSYAPNTEAFF,TGTGCCAGCAGTTACGCACCCAACACTGAAGCTTTCTTT
TRBJ2-7,.,TRBV5-1,TRBD2,CASSLEREGYEQYF,TGCGCCAGCAGCCTTGAGCGGGAGGGCTACGAGCAGTACTTC
TRBJ2-1,.,TRBV5-6,TRBD2,CASSLAGLEAEQFF,TGTGCCAGCAGCTTGGCGGGACTAGAGGCTGAGCAGTTCTTC
TRBJ2-5,.,TRBV6-5,.,CASRPPYETQYF,TGTGCCAGCAGACCCCCTTACGAGACCCAGTACTTC
TRBJ2-2,few,TRBV11-2,.,CASSLELFPYSTGELFF,TGTGCCAGCAGCTTAGAGTTATTTCCATATAGCACCGGGGAGCTGTTTTTT
TRBJ1-2,.,TRBV5-1,.,CASSLGTDGRDYGYTF,TGCGCCAGCAGCTTGGGTACGGACGGGAGGGACTATGGCTACACCTTC
TRBJ2-7,.,TRBV11-2,.,CASSLGTNYEQYF,TGTGCCAGCAGCTTAGGGACTAACTACGAGCAGTACTTC
TRBJ1-1,.,TRBV30,.,CAWSRHRPVNTEAFF,TGTGCCTGGAGTAGACACAGACCAGTGAACACTGAAGCTTTCTTT